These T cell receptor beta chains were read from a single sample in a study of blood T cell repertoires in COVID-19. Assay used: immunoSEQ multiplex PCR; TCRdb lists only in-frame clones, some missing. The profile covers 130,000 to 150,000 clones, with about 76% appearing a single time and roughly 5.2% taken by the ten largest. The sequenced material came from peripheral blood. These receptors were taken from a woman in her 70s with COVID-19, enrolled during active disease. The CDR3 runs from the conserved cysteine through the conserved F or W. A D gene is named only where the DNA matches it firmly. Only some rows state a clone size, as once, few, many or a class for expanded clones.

cdr3_nt: TGCGCCAGCAGCCAAGGAGCGGGGGGTGTTTACGAGCAGTACTTC
cdr3_aa: CASSQGAGGVYEQYF
clone_size: -
d_call: TRBD2
j_call: TRBJ2-7
v_call: TRBV4-3

cdr3_nt: TGTGCCAGCAGACCCTCCGGGACAGGCACCCACGAGCAGTACTTC
cdr3_aa: CASRPSGTGTHEQYF
clone_size: -
d_call: TRBD1
j_call: TRBJ2-7
v_call: TRBV6-5

cdr3_nt: TGTGCCAGCGGCCAGACAGGGTTAAGAGATACGCAGTATTTT
cdr3_aa: CASGQTGLRDTQYF
clone_size: -
d_call: TRBD1
j_call: TRBJ2-3
v_call: TRBV18

cdr3_nt: TGTGCCAGCAGTGAAGCGGTAGCGGGTCATTCACCCCTCCACTTT
cdr3_aa: CASSEAVAGHSPLHF
clone_size: -
d_call: -
j_call: TRBJ1-6
v_call: TRBV2

cdr3_nt: TGTGCCACCAGCAGAGAGGGACAGGTACAGCCCCAGCATTTT
cdr3_aa: CATSREGQVQPQHF
clone_size: -
d_call: TRBD1
j_call: TRBJ1-5
v_call: TRBV15

cdr3_nt: TGTGCCAGCGGGACACTCGGGTCCGAGCAGTACTTC
cdr3_aa: CASGTLGSEQYF
clone_size: -
d_call: -
j_call: TRBJ2-7
v_call: TRBV12-3/TRBV12-4

cdr3_nt: TGCGCCAGCAGCTATAAGGGGTCTAGCACAGATACGCAGTATTTT
cdr3_aa: CASSYKGSSTDTQYF
clone_size: few
d_call: -
j_call: TRBJ2-3
v_call: TRBV5-1

cdr3_nt: TGCGCCAGCAGCTTGCCAGGCAGCACCTACGAGCAGTACTTC
cdr3_aa: CASSLPGSTYEQYF
clone_size: -
d_call: -
j_call: TRBJ2-7
v_call: TRBV5-1

cdr3_nt: TGTGCCAGCAGCAGGACAGAACTGAACACTGAAGCTTTCTTT
cdr3_aa: CASSRTELNTEAFF
clone_size: -
d_call: -
j_call: TRBJ1-1
v_call: TRBV2

cdr3_nt: TGTGCCAGCAGCCCCGGTCCCCAAGAGACCCAGTACTTC
cdr3_aa: CASSPGPQETQYF
clone_size: -
d_call: -
j_call: TRBJ2-5
v_call: TRBV4-2

cdr3_nt: TGTGCCAGCAGCCCGGGACAGGGATTCACAGATACGCAGTATTTT
cdr3_aa: CASSPGQGFTDTQYF
clone_size: -
d_call: TRBD1
j_call: TRBJ2-3
v_call: TRBV7-6

cdr3_nt: TGTGCCAGCACCTCTCAGAAGGCAGGGTTTGGAGATACGCAGTATTTT
cdr3_aa: CASTSQKAGFGDTQYF
clone_size: -
d_call: -
j_call: TRBJ2-3
v_call: TRBV25-1

cdr3_nt: TGCGCCAGCAGCTTGGGGACAGGGGACTCTGGGGCCAACGTCCTGACTTTC
cdr3_aa: CASSLGTGDSGANVLTF
clone_size: -
d_call: TRBD1
j_call: TRBJ2-6
v_call: TRBV5-1

cdr3_nt: TGCGCCAGCAGCCCGGGGTTGGCAGCCGGGGAGGCCTATGGCTACACCTTC
cdr3_aa: CASSPGLAAGEAYGYTF
clone_size: -
d_call: -
j_call: TRBJ1-2
v_call: TRBV4-1

cdr3_nt: TGTGCCAGCAGCCCAGGGAGGGATAGCAATCAGCCCCAGCATTTT
cdr3_aa: CASSPGRDSNQPQHF
clone_size: -
d_call: -
j_call: TRBJ1-5
v_call: TRBV21-1

cdr3_nt: TGTGCCAGCAGCTTGGATTATCGGCCAGGCAGTAACGAGCAGTACTTC
cdr3_aa: CASSLDYRPGSNEQYF
clone_size: -
d_call: -
j_call: TRBJ2-7
v_call: TRBV5-6

cdr3_nt: TGCGCCAGCAGCCGCTCCGGCGGGACGGTGAATAATTCACCCCTCCACTTT
cdr3_aa: CASSRSGGTVNNSPLHF
clone_size: -
d_call: -
j_call: TRBJ1-6
v_call: TRBV5-1

cdr3_nt: TGTGCCTCGGGGGGGACTAATAATTCACCCCTCCACTTT
cdr3_aa: CASGGTNNSPLHF
clone_size: -
d_call: -
j_call: TRBJ1-6
v_call: TRBV6-6

cdr3_nt: TGTGCCAGCAGCTTGGGCGGGGGGGCATGGAAGGAGACCCAGTACTTC
cdr3_aa: CASSLGGGAWKETQYF
clone_size: -
d_call: TRBD2
j_call: TRBJ2-5
v_call: TRBV7-6

cdr3_nt: TGCAGCGTTGGACAGGGGACGAACGATAATGAAAAACTGTTTTTT
cdr3_aa: CSVGQGTNDNEKLFF
clone_size: -
d_call: TRBD1
j_call: TRBJ1-4
v_call: TRBV29-1

cdr3_nt: TGTGCCAGCAGCCGGAGAGGGGGCCGGGGAAGCTCCTATAATTCACCCCTCCACTTT
cdr3_aa: CASSRRGGRGSSYNSPLHF
clone_size: -
d_call: TRBD1
j_call: TRBJ1-6
v_call: TRBV3-1/TRBV3-2

cdr3_nt: TGTGCCAGCCTCCGTCTAGAGACCCAGTACTTC
cdr3_aa: CASLRLETQYF
clone_size: -
d_call: -
j_call: TRBJ2-5
v_call: TRBV3-1/TRBV3-2

cdr3_nt: TGCGCCAGCAGCTCAGGCCAGGGTACCTACGAGCAGTACTTC
cdr3_aa: CASSSGQGTYEQYF
clone_size: -
d_call: -
j_call: TRBJ2-7
v_call: TRBV5-1

cdr3_nt: TGTGCCAGCAGCACCCTGGCGGGAAACTATGGCTACACCTTC
cdr3_aa: CASSTLAGNYGYTF
clone_size: -
d_call: -
j_call: TRBJ1-2
v_call: TRBV11-2

cdr3_nt: TGTGCCAGCAGCGTGTACAAAGAGACCCAGTACTTC
cdr3_aa: CASSVYKETQYF
clone_size: -
d_call: -
j_call: TRBJ2-5
v_call: TRBV5-6

cdr3_nt: TGTGCCAGCAGTTCGGTACGGGACTACACCTTC
cdr3_aa: CASSSVRDYTF
clone_size: -
d_call: -
j_call: TRBJ1-2
v_call: TRBV28

cdr3_nt: TGTGCCAGTAGTATCGGTGATCCGGGGTTGGGGTGGCAGTTCTTC
cdr3_aa: CASSIGDPGLGWQFF
clone_size: -
d_call: -
j_call: TRBJ2-1
v_call: TRBV19

cdr3_nt: TGTGCCAGCAGTTCTTCCTATGGCTACACCTTC
cdr3_aa: CASSSSYGYTF
clone_size: -
d_call: -
j_call: TRBJ1-2
v_call: TRBV28

cdr3_nt: TGCGCCAGCAGCCACGGGACTAGCGGGGGGGCCGGCCAGTACTTC
cdr3_aa: CASSHGTSGGAGQYF
clone_size: -
d_call: TRBD2
j_call: TRBJ2-5
v_call: TRBV5-1

cdr3_nt: TGTGCCAGCTCACCAAACAATAACTATGGCTACACCTTC
cdr3_aa: CASSPNNNYGYTF
clone_size: -
d_call: -
j_call: TRBJ1-2
v_call: TRBV18

cdr3_nt: TGTGCCAGACCAAGACAGCCCAAGGTGTACTTC
cdr3_aa: CARPRQPKVYF
clone_size: -
d_call: -
j_call: TRBJ2-5
v_call: TRBV10-3

cdr3_nt: TGTGCCAGCAGCCCAGGCGCCACGCTCCTGAAGAACACCGGGGAGCTGTTTTTT
cdr3_aa: CASSPGATLLKNTGELFF
clone_size: -
d_call: -
j_call: TRBJ2-2
v_call: TRBV7-2

cdr3_nt: TGCAGTGCTAGTCCAGACAGTTTAGTTGCAACTAATGAAAAACTGTTTTTT
cdr3_aa: CSASPDSLVATNEKLFF
clone_size: few
d_call: -
j_call: TRBJ1-4
v_call: TRBV20-1

cdr3_nt: TGCGCCAGCAGCCAACAGACAGGGAATGATTCACCCCTCCACTTT
cdr3_aa: CASSQQTGNDSPLHF
clone_size: few
d_call: TRBD1
j_call: TRBJ1-6
v_call: TRBV5-1

cdr3_nt: TGTGCCAGCAGTTACAGGATTCCGCCCCTCCACTTT
cdr3_aa: CASSYRIPPLHF
clone_size: -
d_call: -
j_call: TRBJ1-6
v_call: TRBV28

cdr3_nt: TGTGCCAGCAGCCCTAGGGAGGGCAGGAATGAAAAACTGTTTTTT
cdr3_aa: CASSPREGRNEKLFF
clone_size: -
d_call: -
j_call: TRBJ1-4
v_call: TRBV7-8

cdr3_nt: TGTGCCAGCAGCTCCGGGACAGGGTACTACGAGCAGTACTTC
cdr3_aa: CASSSGTGYYEQYF
clone_size: -
d_call: TRBD1
j_call: TRBJ2-7
v_call: TRBV5-6

cdr3_nt: TGTGCCAGCAGTTTAAGGTTAGGGGACAGGGACCAGCCCCAGCATTTT
cdr3_aa: CASSLRLGDRDQPQHF
clone_size: -
d_call: TRBD1
j_call: TRBJ1-5
v_call: TRBV28

cdr3_nt: TGTGCCAGCAGCTTAGCGGCGGTGAGGGGAAACAGGGAAACTGAAGCTTTCTTT
cdr3_aa: CASSLAAVRGNRETEAFF
clone_size: few
d_call: -
j_call: TRBJ1-1
v_call: TRBV7-9

cdr3_nt: TGTGCCACCAGGCCCAGACAGGACTACAATGAGCAGTTCTTC
cdr3_aa: CATRPRQDYNEQFF
clone_size: -
d_call: -
j_call: TRBJ2-1
v_call: TRBV15

cdr3_nt: TGTGCCAGTAGTATACCGACGACCCGCGGGACGTTCGAGCAGTACTTC
cdr3_aa: CASSIPTTRGTFEQYF
clone_size: -
d_call: -
j_call: TRBJ2-7
v_call: TRBV19

cdr3_nt: TGTGCCAGCTCCACTGAGGGGGCGGCCTCGTATGGCTACACCTTC
cdr3_aa: CASSTEGAASYGYTF
clone_size: once
d_call: TRBD1
j_call: TRBJ1-2
v_call: TRBV18

cdr3_nt: TGCGCCAGCAGCATGACAGGGAGGAGCAAGTTAGAGACCCAGTACTTC
cdr3_aa: CASSMTGRSKLETQYF
clone_size: -
d_call: -
j_call: TRBJ2-5
v_call: TRBV5-1

cdr3_nt: TGTGCCAGCAGTCCGGGGACAGGGGCTAATGAAAAACTGTTTTTT
cdr3_aa: CASSPGTGANEKLFF
clone_size: -
d_call: TRBD1
j_call: TRBJ1-4
v_call: TRBV27

cdr3_nt: TGCGCCAGCAGCTTGGACGGGCGGACTACCTCTAAGGAGCAGTTCTTC
cdr3_aa: CASSLDGRTTSKEQFF
clone_size: few
d_call: -
j_call: TRBJ2-1
v_call: TRBV5-1

cdr3_nt: TGTGCCAGCAGTTACCTTCCTGGCAGGGGCTACACCTTC
cdr3_aa: CASSYLPGRGYTF
clone_size: -
d_call: -
j_call: TRBJ1-2
v_call: TRBV6-5